Listed here is a single T cell receptor beta chain. The record originates from a study of T cell changes during pregnancy in multiple sclerosis. The germline gives CDR1 SGHRS, CDR2 YFSETQ. This CDR3 comprises 18 residues. J was trimmed by 0 bases and V by 0 bases; bases with no gene match: 3. Measured with immunoSEQ multiplex PCR; TCRdb has only the in-frame clones, and not every one. In the table there are 55,000 to 70,000 clones, around 92% of which are singletons. The genes are TRBV5-1 and TRBJ2-3, with 14 nucleotides matching TRBD2. The receptor's source is a female donor in good health, enrolled as a control in a pregnancy study. Here the sequenced sample was CD8+ T cells from peripheral blood mononuclear cells, taken in the third trimester of pregnancy. CDR3 sequence reads: CASSLGGLAGGSTDTQYF. CDR3 DNA: TGCGCCAGCAGCTTGGGTGGACTAGCGGGGGGTAGCACAGATACGCAGTATTTT. The entire variable domain, with the rest obtained from reference TRBV5-1 and TRBJ2-3, is as follows: KAGVTQTPRYLIKTRGQQVTLSCSPISGHRSVSWYQQTPGQGLQFLFEYFSETQRNKGNFPGRFSGRQFSNSRSEMNVSTLELGDSALYLCASSLGGLAGGSTDTQYFGPGTRLTVL.